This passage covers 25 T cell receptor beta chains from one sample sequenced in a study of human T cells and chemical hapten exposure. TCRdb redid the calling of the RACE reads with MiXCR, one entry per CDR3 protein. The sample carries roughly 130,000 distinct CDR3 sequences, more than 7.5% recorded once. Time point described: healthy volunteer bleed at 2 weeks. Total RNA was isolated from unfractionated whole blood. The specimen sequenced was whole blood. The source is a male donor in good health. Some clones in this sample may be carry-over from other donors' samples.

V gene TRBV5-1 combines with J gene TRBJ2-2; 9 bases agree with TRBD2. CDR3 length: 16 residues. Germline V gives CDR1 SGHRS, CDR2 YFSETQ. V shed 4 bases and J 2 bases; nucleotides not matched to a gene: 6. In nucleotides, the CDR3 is TGCGCCAGCAGCGCTAGACTAGCGGCTAACACCGGGGAGCTGTTTTTT. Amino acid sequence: CASSARLAANTGELFF.

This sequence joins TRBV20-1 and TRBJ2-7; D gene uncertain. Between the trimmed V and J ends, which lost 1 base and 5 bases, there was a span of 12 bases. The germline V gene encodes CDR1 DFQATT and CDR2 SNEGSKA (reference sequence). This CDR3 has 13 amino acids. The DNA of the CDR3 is TGCAGTGCTAGAGCCGGACGGTGGCACGAGCAGTACTTC. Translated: CSARAGRWHEQYF.

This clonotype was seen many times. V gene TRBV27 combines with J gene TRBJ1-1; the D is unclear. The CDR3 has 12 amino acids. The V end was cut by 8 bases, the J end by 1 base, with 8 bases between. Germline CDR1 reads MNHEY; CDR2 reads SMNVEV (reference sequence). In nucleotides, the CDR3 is TGTGCCAGCGCAACCCAGAACACTGAAGCTTTCTTT. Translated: CASATQNTEAFF.

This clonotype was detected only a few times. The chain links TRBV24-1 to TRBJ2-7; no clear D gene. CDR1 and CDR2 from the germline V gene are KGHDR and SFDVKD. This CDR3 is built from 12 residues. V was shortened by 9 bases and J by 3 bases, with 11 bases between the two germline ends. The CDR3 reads CATSRTIYEQYF. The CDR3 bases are TGTGCCACCTCTCGTACGATCTACGAGCAGTACTTC.

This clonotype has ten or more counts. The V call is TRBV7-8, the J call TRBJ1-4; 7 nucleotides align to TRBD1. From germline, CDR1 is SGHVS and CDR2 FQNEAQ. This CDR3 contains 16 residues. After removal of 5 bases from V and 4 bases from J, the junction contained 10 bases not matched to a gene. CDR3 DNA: TGTGCCAGCAGCCAACCAAGGGACAGAAATAATGAAAAACTGTTTTTT. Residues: CASSQPRDRNNEKLFF.

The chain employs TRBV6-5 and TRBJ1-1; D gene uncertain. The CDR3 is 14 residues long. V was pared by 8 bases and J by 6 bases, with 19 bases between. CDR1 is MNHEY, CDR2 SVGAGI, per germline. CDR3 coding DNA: TGTGCCAGCGGGCACGGAGGGCCATTCGCTGAAGCTTTCTTT. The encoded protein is CASGHGGPFAEAFF.

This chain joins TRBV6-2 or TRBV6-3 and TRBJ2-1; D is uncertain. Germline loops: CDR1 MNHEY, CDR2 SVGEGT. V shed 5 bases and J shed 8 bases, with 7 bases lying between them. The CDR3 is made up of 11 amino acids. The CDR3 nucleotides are TGTGCCAGCAGTCGGTTGGATGAGCAGTTCTTC. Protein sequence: CASSRLDEQFF.

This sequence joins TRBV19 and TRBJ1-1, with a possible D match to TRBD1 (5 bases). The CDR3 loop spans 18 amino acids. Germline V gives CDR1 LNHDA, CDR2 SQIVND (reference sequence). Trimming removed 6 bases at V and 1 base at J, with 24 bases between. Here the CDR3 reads CASSSYYKGAMGNTEAFF. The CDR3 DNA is TGTGCCAGTAGCAGCTATTACAAAGGGGCAATGGGGAACACTGAAGCTTTCTTT.

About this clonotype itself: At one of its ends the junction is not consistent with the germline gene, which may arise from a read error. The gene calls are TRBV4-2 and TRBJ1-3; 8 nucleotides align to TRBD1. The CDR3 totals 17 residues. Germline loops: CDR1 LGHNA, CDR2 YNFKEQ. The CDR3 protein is CASSHISGQASANTIYF. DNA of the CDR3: TGTGCCAGCAGCCACATATCGGGACAGGCCTCTGCAAACACCATATATTTT.

In nucleotides, the CDR3 is TGTGCCAGCAGTGAATCTTCCACCGGGGAGCTGTTTTTT. Encoded protein: CASSESSTGELFF. V and J are TRBV2 and TRBJ2-2; D ambiguous. The germline V gene encodes CDR1 SNHLY and CDR2 FYNNEI. V lost 2 bases and J lost 4, with 5 bases in between. This CDR3 is built from 13 residues.

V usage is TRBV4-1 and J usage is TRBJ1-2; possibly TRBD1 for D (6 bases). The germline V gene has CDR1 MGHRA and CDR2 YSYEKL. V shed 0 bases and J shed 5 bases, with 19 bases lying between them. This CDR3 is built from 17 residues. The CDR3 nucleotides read TGCGCCAGCAGCCAAGATGGGAACCGGGGGGCGCGGTATGGCTACACCTTC. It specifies CASSQDGNRGARYGYTF.

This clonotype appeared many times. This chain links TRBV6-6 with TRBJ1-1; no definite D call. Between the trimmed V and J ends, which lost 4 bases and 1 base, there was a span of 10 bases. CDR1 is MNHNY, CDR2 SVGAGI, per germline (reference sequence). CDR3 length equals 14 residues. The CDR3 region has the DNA TGTGCCAGCAGTTCCGTGACAAGGAACACTGAAGCTTTCTTT. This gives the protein CASSSVTRNTEAFF.

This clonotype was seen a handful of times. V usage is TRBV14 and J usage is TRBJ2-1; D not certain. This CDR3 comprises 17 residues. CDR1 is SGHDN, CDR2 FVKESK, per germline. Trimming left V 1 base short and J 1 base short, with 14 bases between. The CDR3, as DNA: TGTGCCAGCAGCCAAGGTCCAGGTGTAAGGTCCTACAATGAGCAGTTCTTC. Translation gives CASSQGPGVRSYNEQFF.

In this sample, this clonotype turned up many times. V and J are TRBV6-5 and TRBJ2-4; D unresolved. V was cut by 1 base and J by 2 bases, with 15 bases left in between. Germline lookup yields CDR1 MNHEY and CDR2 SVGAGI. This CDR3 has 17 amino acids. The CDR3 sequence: CASSYLKPAETKNIQYF. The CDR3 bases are TGTGCCAGCAGTTACTTGAAGCCAGCAGAAACCAAAAACATTCAGTACTTC.

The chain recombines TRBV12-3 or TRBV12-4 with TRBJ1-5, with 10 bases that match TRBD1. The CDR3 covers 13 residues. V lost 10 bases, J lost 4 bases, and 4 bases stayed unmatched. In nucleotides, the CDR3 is TGTGCCATTGGGGGACAGGGGAATCAGCCCCAGCATTTT. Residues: CAIGGQGNQPQHF.

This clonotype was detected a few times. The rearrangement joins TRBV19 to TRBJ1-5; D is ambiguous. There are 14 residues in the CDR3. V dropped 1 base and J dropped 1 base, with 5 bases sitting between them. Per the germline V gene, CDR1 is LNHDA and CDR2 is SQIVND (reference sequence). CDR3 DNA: TGTGCCAGTAGTATAGTAGGGAGCAATCAGCCCCAGCATTTT. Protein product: CASSIVGSNQPQHF.

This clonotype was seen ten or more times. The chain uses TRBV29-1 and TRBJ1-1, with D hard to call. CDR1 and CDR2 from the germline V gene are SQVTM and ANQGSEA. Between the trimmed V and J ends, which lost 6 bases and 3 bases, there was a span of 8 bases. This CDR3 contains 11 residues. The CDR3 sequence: CSVLSDTEAFF. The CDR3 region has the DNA TGCAGCGTCCTCTCGGACACTGAAGCTTTCTTT.

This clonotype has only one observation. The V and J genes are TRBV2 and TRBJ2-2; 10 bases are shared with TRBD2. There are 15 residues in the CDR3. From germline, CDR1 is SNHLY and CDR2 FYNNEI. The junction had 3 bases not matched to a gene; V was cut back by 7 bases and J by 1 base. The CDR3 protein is CASTERGGNTGELFF. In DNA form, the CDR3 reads TGTGCCAGCACCGAGCGGGGGGGGAACACCGGGGAGCTGTTTTTT. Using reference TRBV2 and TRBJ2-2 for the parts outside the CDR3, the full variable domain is EPEVTQTPSHQVTQMGQEVILRCVPISNHLYFYWYRQILGQKVEFLVSFYNNEISEKSEIFDDQFSVERPDGSNFTLKIRSTKLEDSAMYFCASTERGGNTGELFFGEGSRLTVL.

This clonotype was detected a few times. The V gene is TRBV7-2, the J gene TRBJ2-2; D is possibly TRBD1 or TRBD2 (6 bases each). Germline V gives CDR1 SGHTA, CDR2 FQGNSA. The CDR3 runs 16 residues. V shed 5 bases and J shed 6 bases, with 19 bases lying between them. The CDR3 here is CASSPARGLPAGELFF. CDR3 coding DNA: TGTGCCAGCAGCCCGGCCCGGGGGCTGCCGGCCGGGGAGCTGTTTTTT. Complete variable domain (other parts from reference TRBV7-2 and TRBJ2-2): GAGVSQSPSNKVTEKGKDVELRCDPISGHTALYWYRQSLGQGLEFLIYFQGNSAPDKSGLPSDRFSAERTGGSVSTLTIQRTQQEDSAVYLCASSPARGLPAGELFFGEGSRLTVL.

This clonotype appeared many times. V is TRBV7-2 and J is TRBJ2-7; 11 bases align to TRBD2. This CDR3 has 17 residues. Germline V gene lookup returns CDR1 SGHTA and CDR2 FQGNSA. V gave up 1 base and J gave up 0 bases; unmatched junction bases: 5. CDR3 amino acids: CASSLGSSGGASYEQYF. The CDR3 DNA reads TGTGCCAGCAGCTTAGGGAGTAGCGGGGGGGCCTCCTACGAGCAGTACTTC.

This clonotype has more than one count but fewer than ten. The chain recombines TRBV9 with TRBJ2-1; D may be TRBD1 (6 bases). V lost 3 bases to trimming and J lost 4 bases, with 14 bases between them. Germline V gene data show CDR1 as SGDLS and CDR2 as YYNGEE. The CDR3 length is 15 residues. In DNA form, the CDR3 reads TGTGCCAGCAGCGCACCAGGGGCCTTGTACAATGAGCAGTTCTTC. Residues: CASSAPGALYNEQFF.

The CDR3 sequence: CASSLVLASGSGNEQFF. The CDR3 DNA reads as TGCGCCAGCAGCTTGGTCCTAGCTAGCGGGAGCGGGAATGAGCAGTTCTTC. The chain combines TRBV5-1 with TRBJ2-1, with 10 bases matching TRBD2. Germline values: CDR1 SGHRS, CDR2 YFSETQ. The CDR3 loop spans 17 amino acids. Trimming at V came to 0 bases and at J to 7 bases, leaving 10 bases not matched to a gene.

The CDR3 here is CASSPQYSAYEQYF. The CDR3 DNA sequence: TGTGCCAGCAGCCCTCAGTATAGCGCCTACGAGCAGTACTTC. The rearrangement joins TRBV11-2 to TRBJ2-7; D is perhaps TRBD2 (5 bases). Between the trimmed V and J ends, which lost 5 bases and 2 bases, there was a span of 13 bases. The germline V gene has CDR1 SGHAT and CDR2 FQNNGV. The CDR3 is 14 amino acids.

CDR3 protein: CASSPWEVAGEAGEQYF. The CDR3 coding sequence is TGTGCCAGCAGCCCTTGGGAGGTAGCGGGAGAGGCGGGAGAGCAGTACTTC. The chain is built from TRBV7-2 and TRBJ2-7, with TRBD2 matching 9 bases. V was clipped by 5 bases and J by 7 bases; unmatched bases: 18. Germline CDR1 reads SGHTA; CDR2 reads FQGNSA. The CDR3 totals 17 residues.

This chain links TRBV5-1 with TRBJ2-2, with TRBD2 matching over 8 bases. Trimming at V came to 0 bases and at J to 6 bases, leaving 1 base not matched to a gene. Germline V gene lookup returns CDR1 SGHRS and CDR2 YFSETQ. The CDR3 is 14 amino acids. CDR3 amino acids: CASSLAGGPGELFF. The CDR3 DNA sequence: TGCGCCAGCAGCTTGGCGGGAGGGCCCGGGGAGCTGTTTTTT.